This is a list of T cell receptor beta chains from one sample in a study of OX40 agonist ivuxolimab in advanced cancers. The data were produced by immunoSEQ multiplex PCR, yet TCRdb's version contains in-frame clones alone and is incomplete. The table records approximately 70,000 clones, roughly 85% of them present only once. The sequencing here drew on CD4+ or CD8+ T cells sorted from blood, taken in a trial of the OX40 agonist ivuxolimab. These receptors came from an adult with an advanced solid tumor such as melanoma, head and neck, liver or kidney cancer. Both conserved end residues are part of each CDR3. Each record gives: CDR3 DNA, CDR3 protein, D gene, clone size, J gene, V gene, CDR3 length. The D gene is left open where the match is weak. A clone size is listed for some rows: how often the clone was seen (once, few, many), or a class if it is expanded.

TGTGCCAGCAACTTTGGTGAAGAGGAGCAGTTCTTC CASNFGEEEQFF - - TRBJ2-1 TRBV7-9 12
TGTGCCAGCAGTGAACGGAGGGGTGAAAAACTGTTTTTT CASSERRGEKLFF - - TRBJ1-4 TRBV6-1 13
TGTGCCAGCAGCTTAGTAGTCTCTAGCGGGAGGGCCAGGACTTACAATGAGCAGTTCTTC CASSLVVSSGRARTYNEQFF TRBD2 - TRBJ2-1 TRBV7-8 20
TGTGCCAGCAGCTTAGGTGGCAGTAACACTGAAGCTTTCTTT CASSLGGSNTEAFF - - TRBJ1-1 TRBV7-3 14
TGTGCCAGCAGCGAAGAGGAACCGAGCTCCTACAATGAGCAGTTCTTC CASSEEEPSSYNEQFF - - TRBJ2-1 TRBV6-1 16
TGTGCCAGCAGTCGCCCGGGGGGGGGCTCCTACAATGAGCAGTTCTTC CASSRPGGGSYNEQFF TRBD2 - TRBJ2-1 TRBV5-4 16
TGTGCCAGCAAAGGACAGGGGGCGGAAAAACTGTTTTTT CASKGQGAEKLFF TRBD1 - TRBJ1-4 TRBV6-1 13
TGTGCCAGCAGTTTAGGGCGGAGGGAAAAACTGTTTTTT CASSLGRREKLFF - - TRBJ1-4 TRBV27 13
TGTGCCAGCAGTGCCGGGACAGGGCGGGAAAAACTGTTTTTT CASSAGTGREKLFF TRBD1 - TRBJ1-4 TRBV28 14
TGTGCCAGCAGCGTAACAGCGGGAGTAGGCAATGAGCAGTTCTTC CASSVTAGVGNEQFF TRBD2 once TRBJ2-1 TRBV9 15
TGTGCCAGCATTGGGGCAGGGACCGGCGAAAAACTGTTTTTT CASIGAGTGEKLFF - - TRBJ1-4 TRBV6-1 14
TGTGCCAGCAGCCGACTAGCGGCCCGAAACAATGAGCAGTTCTTC CASSRLAARNNEQFF TRBD2 - TRBJ2-1 TRBV6-6 15
TGTGCCAGCAGCTTGGGAGGTAGGGGCACTGAAGCTTTCTTT CASSLGGRGTEAFF - - TRBJ1-1 TRBV5-8 14
TGTGCCAGCAGTGCGACAGGGCTATCCTATGGCTACACCTTC CASSATGLSYGYTF TRBD1 - TRBJ1-2 TRBV25-1 14
TGTGCCAGCAGCGCCTTGGACGGAGCAGGGGCTACGCAGTATTTT CASSALDGAGATQYF - - TRBJ2-3 TRBV7-6 15
TGCGCCAGCAGCAGCGACAGGGTCGTGACCCAGTACTTC CASSSDRVVTQYF TRBD1 - TRBJ2-5 TRBV5-1 13
TGTGCCAGTACTAGGGACAGGGGCAACGTCCTGACTTTC CASTRDRGNVLTF TRBD1 - TRBJ2-6 TRBV19 13
TGTGCCAGTAGTATAAGGGGACAGGGAGGGACTGAAGCTTTCTTT CASSIRGQGGTEAFF TRBD1 - TRBJ1-1 TRBV19 15
TGTGCCAGCAGCTCTGCTCCGGTAAACACCGGGGAGCTGTTTTTT CASSSAPVNTGELFF - - TRBJ2-2 TRBV7-9 15
TGTGCCAGCAGTCGACAGGCGAACACCGGGGAGCTGTTTTTT CASSRQANTGELFF - - TRBJ2-2 TRBV6-5 14
TGTGCCTGGAGTGAGGGTTCGGGCAATCAGCCCCAGCATTTT CAWSEGSGNQPQHF - few TRBJ1-5 TRBV30 14
TGTGCCAGCAGCTGGTGGGACAGGGGAAATGGCTACACCTTC CASSWWDRGNGYTF TRBD1 few TRBJ1-2 TRBV5-4 14
TGTGCCACCGTGGGGACAGGGAACACTGAAGCTTTCTTT CATVGTGNTEAFF TRBD1 once TRBJ1-1 TRBV28 13
TGCGCCAGCAGCTTAATAGATACTAACTATGGCTACACCTTC CASSLIDTNYGYTF - - TRBJ1-2 TRBV5-1 14
TGTGCCAGCAGCCAAATCGGGGGCGCGGATACGCAGTATTTT CASSQIGGADTQYF - - TRBJ2-3 TRBV14 14
TGTGCCAGCAGTTTTGTCCAGGGCCATGGCTACACCTTC CASSFVQGHGYTF - - TRBJ1-2 TRBV28 13
TGTGCCAGCAGCTGGGAAAGGGAGGTAGGAACTGAAGCTTTCTTT CASSWEREVGTEAFF - - TRBJ1-1 TRBV13 15
TGTGCCAGCAGCCCCGGACTAGCTTCCTACAATGAGCAGTTCTTC CASSPGLASYNEQFF TRBD2 - TRBJ2-1 TRBV11-1 15
TGTGCCAGCAGCCCCCTTAGCGGGACCCGTAACTCAGATACGCAGTATTTT CASSPLSGTRNSDTQYF TRBD2 - TRBJ2-3 TRBV5-8 17
TGTGCCAGCAGCTTGGCCGGAGGGTACAAAAACATTCAGTACTTC CASSLAGGYKNIQYF - - TRBJ2-4 TRBV5-8 15
TGTGCCAGCTCACGAGAGGGAGGCTACGAGCAGTACTTC CASSREGGYEQYF - - TRBJ2-7 TRBV18 13
TGTGCCTGGAGCACCAGGGGGGGCGCCACTGAAGCTTTCTTT CAWSTRGGATEAFF TRBD1 - TRBJ1-1 TRBV30 14
TGTGCCAGCAAACAGGCGAGCTCCTATAATTCACCCCTCCACTTT CASKQASSYNSPLHF - - TRBJ1-6 TRBV6-6 15
TGCGCCAGCACTCAGGGACTAGCCTATGGAAACGAGCAGTACTTC CASTQGLAYGNEQYF TRBD2 - TRBJ2-7 TRBV10-2 15
TGCAGCGGAACTCCGGGACTAGCGGGAGACAATGAGCAGTTCTTC CSGTPGLAGDNEQFF TRBD2 - TRBJ2-1 TRBV29-1 15
TGTGCCAGCAGTTACTCGACAGGCGAGGAAAAACTGTTTTTT CASSYSTGEEKLFF - - TRBJ1-4 TRBV6-5 14
TGTGCCAGCTCTGTAGTGGGATTAAACACTGAAGCTTTCTTT CASSVVGLNTEAFF - - TRBJ1-1 TRBV11-1 14
TGTGCCACCCTCTCGGGGGATCAGCCCCAGCATTTT CATLSGDQPQHF - few TRBJ1-5 TRBV6-1 12
TGCAGTGCCCCCGACAGAGAGACCCAGTACTTC CSAPDRETQYF - - TRBJ2-5 TRBV20-1 11
TGTGCCAGCAGTTACTCGACCCTGGGCCATGAGCAGTTCTTC CASSYSTLGHEQFF - - TRBJ2-1 TRBV6-6 14
TGTGCCAGCAGCCAAAGCAGCACTGAAGCTTTCTTT CASSQSSTEAFF - once TRBJ1-1 TRBV4-2 12
TGTGCCAGCAGCTCTCCCAGGGCGGCTGGGGCCAACGTCCTGACTTTC CASSSPRAAGANVLTF - - TRBJ2-6 TRBV7-3 16
TGCAGCGTTGGGGCTAGCGGGCCCGATGGGACCCAGTACTTC CSVGASGPDGTQYF TRBD2 - TRBJ2-5 TRBV29-1 14
TGTGCCAGCAGCGATGAGGGGTCGAGTGGCGAAAAACTGTTTTTT CASSDEGSSGEKLFF - - TRBJ1-4 TRBV9 15
TGTGCCAGCAGCTTTGGGGGGGAGAGAGGGGAGACCCAGTACTTC CASSFGGERGETQYF TRBD2 - TRBJ2-5 TRBV7-6 15
TGTGCCAGACCGGGACAACTACCCTCCTACGAGCAGTACTTC CARPGQLPSYEQYF - once TRBJ2-7 TRBV6-1 14
TGTGCCACCAGTCGACAGGGATCGTACAATGAGCAGTTCTTC CATSRQGSYNEQFF TRBD1 - TRBJ2-1 TRBV15 14
TGCGCCAGCAGCCAGGATGGGACCGCCCGCTACACCTTC CASSQDGTARYTF - - TRBJ1-2 TRBV4-1 13
TGCGCCAGCAGCACTCGCCCCGGGGAGCTGTTTTTT CASSTRPGELFF - - TRBJ2-2 TRBV4-1 12
TGTGCCAGCAGCTATTGGACAGCCTCTTATAGCAATCAGCCCCAGCATTTT CASSYWTASYSNQPQHF - - TRBJ1-5 TRBV5-8 17